Included here is one T cell receptor (beta chain) sequence, with context. This sample was taken from a study of T cells expressing NK-cell markers. This CDR3 contains 14 residues. Germline V gene data show CDR1 as MNHEY and CDR2 as SMNVEV (reference sequence). Each CDR3 protein gets one entry in TCRdb, which reprocessed the 5' RACE reads and gives no DNA. In total, the table holds about 410,000 distinct CDR3 sequences. The specimen was blood T cells: a sorted CD56 or NKG2C T cell subset, CD4+ or CD8+ T cells, or bulk PBMC T cells (not recorded which). This TCR came from a woman in her 50s in good health. The chain couples TRBV27 to TRBJ1-2; the D call from TCRdb, TRBD1, cannot be confirmed without DNA. This CDR3 is CASRAGGFDYGYTF.